This T cell receptor beta chain was captured by sequencing in a study of T cells after yellow fever vaccination. CDR1 and CDR2 (germline): SGHAT, FQNNGV. V lost 5 bases to trimming and J lost 1 base; unmatched junction nucleotides: 5. CDR3 length: 15 amino acids. TCR cDNA was made by 5'RACE template switching, adding a universal primer site and UMIs. TCRdb recomputed calls from the 5' RACE reads with MiXCR, one row per CDR3 protein. The table records 500,000 to 650,000 distinct CDR3 sequences, roughly a sixth of them present only once. This TCR came from a man between 18 and 35 years old who received the YFV17D yellow fever vaccine. The sequencing used PBMCs, collected around 5 days after the first yellow fever vaccination. V and J are TRBV11-2 and TRBJ2-1; 7 nucleotides line up with TRBD2. The CDR3 region is CASSLRTRSYNEQFF. The CDR3, as DNA: TGTGCCAGCAGCCTAAGGACTAGGTCCTACAATGAGCAGTTCTTC.